These T cell receptor beta chains were read from a single sample in a study of cytomegalovirus exposure and HLA in healthy donors. The method was immunoSEQ multiplex PCR; TCRdb's version includes in-frame clones alone and lacks a portion of them. The top ten clones hold 5.5% to 6.5% of a sample with about 200,000 clones, around four fifths of them seen once. Source material: PBMCs. All receptors derive from a woman in her late teens or twenties in good health and CMV-seronegative. Each CDR3 is given with its conserved first and last residue. A D gene is named only where the DNA matches it firmly. Clone size, where shown, is once, few, many, or a class for clones that have expanded.

clone size	V gene	D gene	J gene	CDR3 DNA	CDR3 protein
.	TRBV5-6	TRBD1	TRBJ2-7	TGTGCCAGCAGGAGACAGGGGACGAACACCTACGAGCAGTACTTC	CASRRQGTNTYEQYF
.	TRBV19	.	TRBJ1-1	TGTGCCAGTAGTACAAGAGAGAACACTGAAGCTTTCTTT	CASSTRENTEAFF
few	TRBV7-9	.	TRBJ1-1	TGTGCCAGCAGCCAGCTTAGGAACCCGGACCGTGAAGCTTTCTTT	CASSQLRNPDREAFF
.	TRBV5-4	.	TRBJ1-1	TGTGCCAGCAGCTTTATTCAGGTGGACGCTGAAGCTTTCTTT	CASSFIQVDAEAFF
.	TRBV2	TRBD2	TRBJ2-1	TGTGCCAGCAGCCGGACTAGCGGGGGGGCCCATGAGCAGTTCTTC	CASSRTSGGAHEQFF
.	TRBV15	.	TRBJ2-1	TGTGCCACCAGCAGAGTTGCAGGAGAAGGGTCCTACAATGAGCAGTTCTTC	CATSRVAGEGSYNEQFF
.	TRBV30	.	TRBJ2-1	TGTGCCTGGAGTGTATCTAGTTCCGGGAATGAGCAGTTCTTC	CAWSVSSSGNEQFF
.	TRBV6-5	.	TRBJ1-5	TGTGCCAGCAGCACAGGGAGTCAGCCCCAGCATTTT	CASSTGSQPQHF
.	TRBV29-1	.	TRBJ2-3	TGCAGCGTTGGGGGCAGCACAGATACGCAGTATTTT	CSVGGSTDTQYF
many	TRBV19	.	TRBJ1-2	TGTGCCAGTAGTACCCTTACAGGGACGGGCTACACCTTC	CASSTLTGTGYTF
once	TRBV28	.	TRBJ2-1	TGTGCCAGCAGTGCACCGGGACTCCCCTCGGGGGAGCAGTTCTTC	CASSAPGLPSGEQFF
.	TRBV5-1	.	TRBJ1-1	TGCGCCAGCAGCTTGTATGAGGGCACTGAAGCTTTCTTT	CASSLYEGTEAFF
.	TRBV4-1	.	TRBJ2-7	TGCGCCAGCAGCCAGCCCCTAGGGAGCTCCTACGAGCAGTACTTC	CASSQPLGSSYEQYF